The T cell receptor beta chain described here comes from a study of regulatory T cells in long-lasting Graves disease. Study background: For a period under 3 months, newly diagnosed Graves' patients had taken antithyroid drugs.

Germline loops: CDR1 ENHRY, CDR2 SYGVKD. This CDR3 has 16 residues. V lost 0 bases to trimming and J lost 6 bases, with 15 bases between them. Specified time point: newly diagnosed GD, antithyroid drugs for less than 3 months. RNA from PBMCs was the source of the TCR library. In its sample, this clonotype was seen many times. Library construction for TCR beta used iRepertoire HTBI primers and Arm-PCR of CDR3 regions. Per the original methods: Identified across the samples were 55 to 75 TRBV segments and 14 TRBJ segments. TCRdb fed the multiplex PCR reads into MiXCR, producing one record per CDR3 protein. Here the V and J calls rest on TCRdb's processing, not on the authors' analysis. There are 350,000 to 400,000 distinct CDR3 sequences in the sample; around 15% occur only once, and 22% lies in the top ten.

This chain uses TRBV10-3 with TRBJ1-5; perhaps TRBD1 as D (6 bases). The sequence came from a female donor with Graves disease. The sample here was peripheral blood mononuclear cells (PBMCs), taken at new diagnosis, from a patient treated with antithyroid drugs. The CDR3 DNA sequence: TGTGCCATCAGTGAGTCGACAGGCCAACGGAGTCAGCCCCAGCATTTT. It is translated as CAISESTGQRSQPQHF.